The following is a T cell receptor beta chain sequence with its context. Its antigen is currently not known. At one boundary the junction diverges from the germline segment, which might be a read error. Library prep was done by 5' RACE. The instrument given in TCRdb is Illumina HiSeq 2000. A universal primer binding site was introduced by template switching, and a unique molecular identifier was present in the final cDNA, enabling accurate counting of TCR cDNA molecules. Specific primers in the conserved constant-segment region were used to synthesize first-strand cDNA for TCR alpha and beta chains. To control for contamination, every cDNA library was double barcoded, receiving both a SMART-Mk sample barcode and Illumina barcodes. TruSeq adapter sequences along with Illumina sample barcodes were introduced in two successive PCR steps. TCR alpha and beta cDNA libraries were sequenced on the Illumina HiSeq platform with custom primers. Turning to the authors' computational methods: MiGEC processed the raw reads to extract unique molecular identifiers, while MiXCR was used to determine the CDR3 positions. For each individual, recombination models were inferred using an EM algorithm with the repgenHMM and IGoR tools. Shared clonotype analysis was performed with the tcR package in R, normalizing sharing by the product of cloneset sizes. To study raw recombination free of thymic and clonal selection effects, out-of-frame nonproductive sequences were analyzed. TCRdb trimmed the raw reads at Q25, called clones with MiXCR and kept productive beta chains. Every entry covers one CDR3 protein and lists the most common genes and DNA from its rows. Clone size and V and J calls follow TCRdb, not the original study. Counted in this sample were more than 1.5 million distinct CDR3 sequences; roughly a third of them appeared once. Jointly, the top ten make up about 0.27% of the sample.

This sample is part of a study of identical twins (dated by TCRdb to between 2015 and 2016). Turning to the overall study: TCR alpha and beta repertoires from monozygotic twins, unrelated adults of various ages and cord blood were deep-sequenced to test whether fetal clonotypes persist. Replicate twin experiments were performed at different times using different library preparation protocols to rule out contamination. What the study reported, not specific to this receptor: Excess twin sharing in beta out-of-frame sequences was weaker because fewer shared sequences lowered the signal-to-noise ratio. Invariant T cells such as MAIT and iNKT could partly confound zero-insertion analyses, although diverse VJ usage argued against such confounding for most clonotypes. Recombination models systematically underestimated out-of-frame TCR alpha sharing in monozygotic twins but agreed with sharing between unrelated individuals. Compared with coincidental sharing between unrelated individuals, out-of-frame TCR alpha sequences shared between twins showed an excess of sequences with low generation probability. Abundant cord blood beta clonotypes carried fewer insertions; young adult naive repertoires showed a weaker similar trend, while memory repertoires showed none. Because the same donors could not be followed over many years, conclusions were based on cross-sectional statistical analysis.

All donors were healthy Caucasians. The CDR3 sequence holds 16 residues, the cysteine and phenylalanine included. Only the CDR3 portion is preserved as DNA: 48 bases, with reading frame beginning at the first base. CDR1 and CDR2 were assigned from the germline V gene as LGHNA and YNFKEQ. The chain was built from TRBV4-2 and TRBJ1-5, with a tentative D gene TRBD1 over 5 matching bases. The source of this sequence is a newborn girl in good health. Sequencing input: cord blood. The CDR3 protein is CASTQDITRGNQPQHF. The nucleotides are TGTGCCAGCACCCAAGATATTACCCGGGGGAATCAGCCCCAGCATTTT.